The 10 T cell receptor beta chains below all came from one sample that was sequenced in a study of shared clonotypes between healthy human individuals. Generated by immunoSEQ multiplex PCR, the TCRdb table keeps only in-frame clones and is missing some. The sample contains roughly 1,100,000 clones, about 76% of which appear only once. Material for sequencing was memory CD4+ T cells sorted from blood. As for subset: CD45RA-negative fraction. Every receptor here comes from a young man in good health.

V is TRBV28 and J is TRBJ1-6; possibly TRBD1 for D (5 bases). Germline CDR1 is MDHEN and CDR2 is SYDVKM. The V end lost 10 bases, the J end lost 4 bases, and 11 bases lay between the germline ends. This CDR3 is 13 amino acids long. CDR3 coding DNA: TGTGCCACGGAGGGGCAGTATAATTCACCCCTCCACTTT. This gives the protein CATEGQYNSPLHF.

The chain joins TRBV10-3 to TRBJ2-1, with 12 bases aligning to TRBD2. V lost 6 bases and J lost 5; bases outside the gene matches: 2. The CDR3 extends over 14 amino acids. Germline V CDR1 and CDR2: ENHRY, SYGVKD. The CDR3 sequence: CAIRLAGGDNEQFF. The CDR3 DNA follows: TGTGCCATCAGGCTAGCGGGGGGGGACAATGAGCAGTTCTTC.

The chain carries TRBV7-9 and TRBJ2-1; D perhaps matches TRBD2 (6 bases). The V end lost 0 bases, the J end lost 3 bases, and 15 bases lay between the germline ends. CDR1 SEHNR and CDR2 FQNEAQ come from the germline V gene (reference sequence). The CDR3 is 17 residues long. The CDR3 loop is CASSLAGDGGIYNEQFF. The CDR3 DNA reads TGTGCCAGCAGCTTAGCGGGGGACGGGGGAATCTACAATGAGCAGTTCTTC.

This sequence joins TRBV19 and TRBJ1-5; possible D gene TRBD1, 6 bases. V lost 3 bases and J 5 bases, leaving 11 bases between the germline ends. This CDR3 spans 14 amino acids. CDR1 LNHDA and CDR2 SQIVND come from the germline V gene (reference sequence). The CDR3 bases are TGTGCCAGTAGTATTGGGGGCTGGGATCAGCCCCAGCATTTT. As protein: CASSIGGWDQPQHF.

The chain uses TRBV4-1 and TRBJ2-4, with D perhaps TRBD2 (6 bases). This CDR3 has 17 amino acids. In germline, CDR1 is MGHRA, CDR2 YSYEKL. The V and J ends lost 1 base and 8 bases respectively, with 21 bases between them. The CDR3 DNA sequence: TGCGCCAGCAGCCAAGTTCGAGCGGGCCTCCCGGGGGACATTCAGTACTTC. This encodes CASSQVRAGLPGDIQYF.

Notes on this clone: The same CDR3 can be traced to other DNA sequences in this sample. The chain carries TRBV28 and TRBJ1-2, with D possibly TRBD1 on 6 matching bases. Looked up from germline, CDR1 is MDHEN and CDR2 is SYDVKM. The CDR3 is 13 residues long. V was cut by 3 bases and J by 5 bases, with 10 bases left in between. The CDR3 DNA sequence: TGTGCCAGCAGTTTCGGGGGACAATATGGCTACACCTTC. The encoded protein is CASSFGGQYGYTF.

The CDR3 nucleotides are TGTGCCAGCAGGGGGACTAGCGGAAACAATGAGCAGTTCTTC. Protein product: CASRGTSGNNEQFF. V is TRBV28 and J is TRBJ2-1; 11 bases line up with TRBD2. CDR1 MDHEN and CDR2 SYDVKM come from the germline V gene. The CDR3 is made up of 14 amino acids. The V gene end was trimmed by 6 bases and the J gene end by 5 bases; junction bases not matched to a gene: 3.

The rearrangement joins TRBV5-1 to TRBJ2-2, with TRBD2 matching over 7 bases. The CDR3 spans 17 residues. Germline V CDR1 and CDR2: SGHRS, YFSETQ. V lost 0 bases to trimming and J lost 4 bases; unmatched junction nucleotides: 9. Here the CDR3 DNA reads TGCGCCAGCAGCTTGGAGGGAGGACTAGTCCTCACCGGGGAGCTGTTTTTT. The encoded protein is CASSLEGGLVLTGELFF.

J is TRBJ1-6 and V is TRBV19; the match to TRBD1 covers 7 bases. Germline V gene data show CDR1 as LNHDA and CDR2 as SQIVND (reference sequence). V lost 7 bases and J lost 7; bases outside the gene matches: 4. The CDR3 spans 13 residues. DNA for the CDR3: TGTGCCAGTATCGACAGGGACAATTCACCCCTCCACTTT. Protein product: CASIDRDNSPLHF.

The chain carries TRBV28 and TRBJ1-1; no clear D. Deletions cut 1 base from V and 6 bases from J, with 15 bases between. Germline loops: CDR1 MDHEN, CDR2 SYDVKM. The CDR3 totals 15 residues. The CDR3 coding sequence is TGTGCCAGCAGTTTATCTACGGGTAGGTACGCTGAAGCTTTCTTT. As protein: CASSLSTGRYAEAFF.